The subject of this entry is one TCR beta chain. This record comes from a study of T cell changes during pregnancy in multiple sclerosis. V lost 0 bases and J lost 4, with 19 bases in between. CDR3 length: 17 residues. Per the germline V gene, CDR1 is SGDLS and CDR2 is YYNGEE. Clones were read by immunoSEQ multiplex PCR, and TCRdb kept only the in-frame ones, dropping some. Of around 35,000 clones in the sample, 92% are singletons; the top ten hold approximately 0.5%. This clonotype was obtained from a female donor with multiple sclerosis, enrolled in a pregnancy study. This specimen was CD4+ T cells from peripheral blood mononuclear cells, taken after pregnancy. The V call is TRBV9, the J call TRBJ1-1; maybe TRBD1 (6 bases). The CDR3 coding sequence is TGTGCCAGCAGCGTAGAAGAGGGGGGGCATGTTATCACTGAAGCTTTCTTT. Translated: CASSVEEGGHVITEAFF.